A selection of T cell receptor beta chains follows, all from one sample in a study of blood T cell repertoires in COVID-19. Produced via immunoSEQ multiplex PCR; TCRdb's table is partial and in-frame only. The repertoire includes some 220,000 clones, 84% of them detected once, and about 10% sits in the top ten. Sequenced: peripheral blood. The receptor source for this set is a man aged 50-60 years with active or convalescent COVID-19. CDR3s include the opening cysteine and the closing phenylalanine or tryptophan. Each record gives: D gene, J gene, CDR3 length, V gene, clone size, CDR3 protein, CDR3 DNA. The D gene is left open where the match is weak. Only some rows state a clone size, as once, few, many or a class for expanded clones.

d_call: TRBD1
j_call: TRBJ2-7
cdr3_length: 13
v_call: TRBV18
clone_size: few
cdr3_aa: CASSPGQTYEQYF
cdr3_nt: TGTGCCAGCTCGCCGGGACAGACCTACGAGCAGTACTTC

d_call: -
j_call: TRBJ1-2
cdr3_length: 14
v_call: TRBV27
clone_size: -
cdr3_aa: CASSFSRGSYGYTF
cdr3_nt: TGTGCCAGCAGTTTTTCCCGGGGAAGCTATGGCTACACCTTC

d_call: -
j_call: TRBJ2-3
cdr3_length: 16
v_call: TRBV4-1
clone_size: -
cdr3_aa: CASSQASRGNTDTQYF
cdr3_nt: TGCGCCAGCAGCCAAGCGTCAAGGGGGAACACAGATACGCAGTATTTT

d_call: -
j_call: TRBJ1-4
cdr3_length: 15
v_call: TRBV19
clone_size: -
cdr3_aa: CASSANRAANEKLFF
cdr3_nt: TGTGCCAGTAGTGCCAACAGGGCAGCTAATGAAAAACTGTTTTTT

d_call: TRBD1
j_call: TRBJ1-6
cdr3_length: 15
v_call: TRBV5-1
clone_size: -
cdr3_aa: CASSLDGTGYSPLHF
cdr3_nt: TGCGCCAGCAGCTTGGACGGGACAGGATATTCACCCCTCCACTTT

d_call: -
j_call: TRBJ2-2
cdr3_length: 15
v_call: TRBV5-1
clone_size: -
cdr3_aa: CASSHEGQNTGELFF
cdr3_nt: TGCGCCAGCAGCCACGAGGGACAGAACACCGGGGAGCTGTTTTTT

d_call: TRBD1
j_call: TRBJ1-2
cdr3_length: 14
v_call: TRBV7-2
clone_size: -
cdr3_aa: CASSLAWTGGSYTF
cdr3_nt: TGTGCCAGCAGCTTAGCCTGGACAGGGGGGTCCTACACCTTC

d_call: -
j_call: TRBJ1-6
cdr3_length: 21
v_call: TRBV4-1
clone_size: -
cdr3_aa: CASSHPLVRQGAISYNSPLHF
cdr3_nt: TGCGCCAGCAGCCACCCCCTCGTGCGTCAAGGGGCTATCTCCTATAATTCACCCCTCCACTTT

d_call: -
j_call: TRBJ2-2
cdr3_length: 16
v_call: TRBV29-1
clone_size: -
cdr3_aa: CSVEEARTAPTGELFF
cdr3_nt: TGCAGCGTTGAAGAGGCCCGGACAGCTCCCACCGGGGAGCTGTTTTTT

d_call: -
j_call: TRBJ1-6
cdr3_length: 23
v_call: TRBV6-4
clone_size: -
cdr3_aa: CASSDSARDDGGGFSSYNSPLHF
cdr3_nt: TGTGCCAGCAGTGACTCCGCCAGGGATGATGGGGGGGGGTTTAGCTCCTATAATTCACCCCTCCACTTT

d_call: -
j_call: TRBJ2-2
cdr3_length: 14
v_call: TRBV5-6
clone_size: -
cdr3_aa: CASSLGPGSGELFF
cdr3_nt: TGTGCCAGCAGCTTGGGACCCGGGTCCGGGGAGCTGTTTTTT

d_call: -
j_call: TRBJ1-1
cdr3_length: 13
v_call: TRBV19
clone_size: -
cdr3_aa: CASSRGTNTEAFF
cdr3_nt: TGTGCCAGTAGCAGGGGAACGAACACTGAAGCTTTCTTT

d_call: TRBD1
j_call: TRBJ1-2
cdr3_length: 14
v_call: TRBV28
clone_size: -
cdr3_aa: CASSFGTGHYGYTF
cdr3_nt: TGTGCCAGCAGTTTCGGGACAGGTCACTATGGCTACACCTTC

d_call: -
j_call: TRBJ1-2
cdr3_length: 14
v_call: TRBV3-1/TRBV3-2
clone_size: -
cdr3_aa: CASSQEPGIYGYTF
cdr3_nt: TGTGCCAGCAGCCAAGAACCCGGGATCTATGGCTACACCTTC

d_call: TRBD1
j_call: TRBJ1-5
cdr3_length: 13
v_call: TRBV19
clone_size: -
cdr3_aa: CASSMGDSGSQHF
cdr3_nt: TGTGCCAGTAGTATGGGGGACAGCGGGTCTCAGCATTTT

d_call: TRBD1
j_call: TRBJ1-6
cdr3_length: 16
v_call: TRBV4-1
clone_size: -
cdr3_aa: CASSQSAGGSNSPLHF
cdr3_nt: TGCGCCAGCAGCCAAAGTGCAGGGGGAAGTAATTCACCCCTCCACTTT

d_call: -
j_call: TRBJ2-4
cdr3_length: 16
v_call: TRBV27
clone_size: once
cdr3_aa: CASSHLPGPDGDIQYF
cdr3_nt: TGTGCCAGCAGTCACTTGCCGGGCCCCGACGGGGACATTCAGTACTTC

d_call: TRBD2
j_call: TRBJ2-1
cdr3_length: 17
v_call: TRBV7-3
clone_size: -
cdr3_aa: CASRSKSGRHTYNEQFF
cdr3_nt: TGTGCCAGCAGATCAAAAAGCGGGAGGCATACCTACAATGAGCAGTTCTTC

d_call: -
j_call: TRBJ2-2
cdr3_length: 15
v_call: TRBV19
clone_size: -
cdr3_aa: CASSLQSGNTGELFF
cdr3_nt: TGTGCCAGTAGTTTACAATCTGGGAACACCGGGGAGCTGTTTTTT

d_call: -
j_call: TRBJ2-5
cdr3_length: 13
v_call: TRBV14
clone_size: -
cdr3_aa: CASSSQYQETQYF
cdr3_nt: TGTGCCAGCAGCTCCCAATACCAAGAGACCCAGTACTTC

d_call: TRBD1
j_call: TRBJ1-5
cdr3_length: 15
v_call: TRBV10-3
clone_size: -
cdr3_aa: CAISETQGSNQPQHF
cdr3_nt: TGTGCCATCAGTGAGACACAGGGGAGCAATCAGCCCCAGCATTTT

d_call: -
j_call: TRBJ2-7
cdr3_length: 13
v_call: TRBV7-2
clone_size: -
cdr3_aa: CASSPPGSYEQYF
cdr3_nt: TGTGCCAGCAGCCCCCCGGGATCCTACGAGCAGTACTTC

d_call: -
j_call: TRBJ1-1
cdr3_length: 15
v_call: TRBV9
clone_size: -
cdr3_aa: CASSALTEWDTEAFF
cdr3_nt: TGTGCCAGCAGCGCGCTGACAGAGTGGGACACTGAAGCTTTCTTT

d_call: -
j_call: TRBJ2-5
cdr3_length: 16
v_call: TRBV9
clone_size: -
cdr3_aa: CASSVGSAGTEETQYF
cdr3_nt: TGTGCCAGCAGCGTAGGTTCGGCGGGAACCGAAGAGACCCAGTACTTC

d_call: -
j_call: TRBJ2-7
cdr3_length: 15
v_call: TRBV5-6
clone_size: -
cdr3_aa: CASSPAEGASYEQYF
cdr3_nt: TGTGCCAGCAGCCCCGCGGAGGGGGCTAGCTACGAGCAGTACTTC

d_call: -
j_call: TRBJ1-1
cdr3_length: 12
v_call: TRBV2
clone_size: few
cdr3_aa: CASRKEGTEAFF
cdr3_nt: TGTGCCAGCAGGAAGGAGGGGACTGAAGCTTTCTTT

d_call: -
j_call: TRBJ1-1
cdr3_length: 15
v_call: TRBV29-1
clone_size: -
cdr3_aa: CSVASIGGFEHEAFF
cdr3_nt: TGCAGCGTTGCGTCTATCGGGGGGTTTGAGCATGAAGCTTTCTTT

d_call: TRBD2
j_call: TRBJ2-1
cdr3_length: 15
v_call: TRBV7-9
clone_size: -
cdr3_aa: CASSLFLAGINEQFF
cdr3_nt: TGTGCCAGCAGCTTATTCCTAGCGGGGATTAATGAGCAGTTCTTC

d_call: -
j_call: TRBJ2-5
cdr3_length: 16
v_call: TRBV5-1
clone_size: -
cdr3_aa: CASSLRGSSGPETQYF
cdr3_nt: TGCGCCAGCAGCTTGAGGGGGTCTAGCGGTCCGGAGACCCAGTACTTC

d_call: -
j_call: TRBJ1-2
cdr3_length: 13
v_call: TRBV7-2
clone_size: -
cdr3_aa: CASSLAGVAGYTF
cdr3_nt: TGTGCCAGCAGCCTTGCAGGGGTTGCCGGCTACACCTTC

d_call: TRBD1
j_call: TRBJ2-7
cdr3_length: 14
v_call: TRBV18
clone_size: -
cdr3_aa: CASSAADRDYEQYF
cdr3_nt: TGTGCCAGCTCAGCAGCGGACAGGGACTACGAGCAGTACTTC

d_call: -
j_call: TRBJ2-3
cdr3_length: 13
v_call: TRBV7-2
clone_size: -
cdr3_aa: CASSLYYTDTQYF
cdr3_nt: TGTGCCAGCAGCCTATACTACACAGATACGCAGTATTTT

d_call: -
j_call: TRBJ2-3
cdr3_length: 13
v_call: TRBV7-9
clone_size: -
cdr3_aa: CASSSRGTDTQYF
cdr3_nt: TGTGCCAGCAGCTCACGGGGCACAGATACGCAGTATTTT

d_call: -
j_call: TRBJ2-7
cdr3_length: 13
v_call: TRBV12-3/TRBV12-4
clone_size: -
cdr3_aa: CASSPRQGGEQYF
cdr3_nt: TGTGCCAGCAGTCCACGACAGGGAGGCGAGCAGTACTTC

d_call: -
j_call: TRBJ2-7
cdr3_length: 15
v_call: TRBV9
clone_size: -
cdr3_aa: CASSADRMTGYEQYF
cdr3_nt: TGTGCCAGCAGCGCCGATCGAATGACGGGGTACGAGCAGTACTTC

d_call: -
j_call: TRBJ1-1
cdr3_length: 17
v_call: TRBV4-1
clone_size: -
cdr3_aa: CASSQDLRWGWNTEAFF
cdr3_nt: TGCGCCAGCAGCCAAGATCTTCGATGGGGCTGGAACACTGAAGCTTTCTTT

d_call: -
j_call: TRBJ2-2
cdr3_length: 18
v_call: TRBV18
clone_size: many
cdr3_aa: CASSPLVHGPAGTGELFF
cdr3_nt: TGTGCCAGCTCACCGCTCGTTCATGGGCCCGCGGGCACCGGGGAGCTGTTTTTT

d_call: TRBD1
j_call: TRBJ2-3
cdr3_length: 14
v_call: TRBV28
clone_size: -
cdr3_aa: CASSLTGAQDTQYF
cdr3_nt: TGTGCCAGCAGTTTAACAGGGGCGCAAGATACGCAGTATTTT

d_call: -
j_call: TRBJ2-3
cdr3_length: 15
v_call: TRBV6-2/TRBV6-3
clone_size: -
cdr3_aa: CASSYVGAIADTQYF
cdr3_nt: TGTGCCAGCAGTTACGTGGGGGCAATAGCGGATACGCAGTATTTT

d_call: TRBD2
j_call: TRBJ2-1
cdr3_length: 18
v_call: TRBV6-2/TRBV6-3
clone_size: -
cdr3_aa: CASSQSTSGSLSYNEQFF
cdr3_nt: TGTGCCAGCAGTCAATCGACTAGCGGGAGTCTCTCCTACAATGAGCAGTTCTTC

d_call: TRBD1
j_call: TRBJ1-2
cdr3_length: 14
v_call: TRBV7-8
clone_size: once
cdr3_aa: CASSLRDRVSGYTF
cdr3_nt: TGTGCCAGCAGCCTCCGGGACAGGGTCTCTGGCTACACCTTC

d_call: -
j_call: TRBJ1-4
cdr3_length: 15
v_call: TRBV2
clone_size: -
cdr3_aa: CASSNQGRVPEKLFF
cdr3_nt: TGTGCCAGCAGTAATCAGGGTAGGGTTCCTGAAAAACTGTTTTTT

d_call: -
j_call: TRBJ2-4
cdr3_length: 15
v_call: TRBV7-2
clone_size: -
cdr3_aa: CASSNGDPAKNIQYF
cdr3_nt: TGTGCCAGCAGCAACGGAGACCCCGCCAAAAACATTCAGTACTTC

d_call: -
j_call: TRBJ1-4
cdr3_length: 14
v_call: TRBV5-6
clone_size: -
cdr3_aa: CASSLQTGGEKLFF
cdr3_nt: TGTGCCAGCAGCTTACAGACAGGCGGGGAAAAACTGTTTTTT

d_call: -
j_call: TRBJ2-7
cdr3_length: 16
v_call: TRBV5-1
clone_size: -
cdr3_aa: CASSPGDGKPNNEQYF
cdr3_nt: TGCGCCAGCTCACCAGGGGATGGCAAACCTAACAACGAGCAGTACTTC

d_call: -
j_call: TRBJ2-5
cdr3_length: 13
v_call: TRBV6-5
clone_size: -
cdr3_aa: CASSRDSLGTQYF
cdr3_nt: TGTGCCAGCAGCCGGGACTCTCTGGGGACCCAGTACTTC

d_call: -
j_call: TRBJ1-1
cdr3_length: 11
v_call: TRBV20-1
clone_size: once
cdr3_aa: CSESGPTEAFF
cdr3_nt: TGCAGTGAATCAGGGCCCACTGAAGCTTTCTTT

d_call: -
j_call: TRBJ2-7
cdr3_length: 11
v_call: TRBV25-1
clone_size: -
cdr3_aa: CASSLNHEQYF
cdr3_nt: TGTGCCAGCAGCCTTAATCACGAGCAGTACTTC

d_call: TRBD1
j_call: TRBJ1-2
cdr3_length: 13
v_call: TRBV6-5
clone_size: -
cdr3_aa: CASRPGQGYGYTF
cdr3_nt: TGTGCCAGCAGACCGGGACAGGGTTATGGCTACACCTTC

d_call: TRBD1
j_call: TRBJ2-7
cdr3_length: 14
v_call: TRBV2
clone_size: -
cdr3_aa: CASSEVWDSYEQYF
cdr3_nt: TGTGCCAGCAGTGAAGTCTGGGACAGCTACGAGCAGTACTTC

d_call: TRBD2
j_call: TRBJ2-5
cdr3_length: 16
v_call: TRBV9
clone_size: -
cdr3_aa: CASSVTSGWNRETQYF
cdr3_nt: TGTGCCAGCAGCGTCACTAGCGGGTGGAATAGAGAGACCCAGTACTTC

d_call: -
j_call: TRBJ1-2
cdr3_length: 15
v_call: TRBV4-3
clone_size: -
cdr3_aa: CASSQEYLPGYGYTF
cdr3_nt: TGCGCCAGCAGCCAAGAGTACCTCCCGGGCTATGGCTACACCTTC

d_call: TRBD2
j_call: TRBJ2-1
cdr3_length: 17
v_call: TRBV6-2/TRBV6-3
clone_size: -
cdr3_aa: CASSSLSSGSGYNEQFF
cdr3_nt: TGTGCCAGCAGTTCCCTTTCTAGCGGGAGTGGCTACAATGAGCAGTTCTTC

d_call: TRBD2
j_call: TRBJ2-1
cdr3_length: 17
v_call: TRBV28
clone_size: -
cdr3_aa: CASSPRASGSTYNEQFF
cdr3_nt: TGTGCCAGCAGCCCTAGGGCTAGCGGGAGCACCTACAATGAGCAGTTCTTC